These 30 T cell receptor beta chains were sequenced from one sample in a study of cytomegalovirus exposure and HLA in healthy donors. It was with 60 Vbeta and 13 Jbeta primers that the PCR ran. The protocol was immunoSEQ multiplex PCR, while the TCRdb copy is restricted to in-frame clones and leaves out a portion. This table holds roughly 160,000 clones, 80% to 90% found once. Sequencing was done on a sample of PBMCs. The receptors come from a male donor in good health and CMV-seronegative.

CDR3 sequence (DNA): TGTGCCAGCAGTCCCTCCAGCAATCAGCCCCAGCATTTT. This sequence encodes CASSPSSNQPQHF. This rearrangement joins TRBV28 to TRBJ1-5; no firm D call. The V and J ends lost 5 bases and 1 base respectively, with 6 bases between them. Per germline, CDR1 MDHEN and CDR2 SYDVKM. This CDR3 comprises 13 residues.

The chain joins TRBV5-1 to TRBJ2-5, with D perhaps TRBD1 (5 bases). Per the germline V gene, CDR1 is SGHRS and CDR2 is YFSETQ. The germline V and J ends were trimmed by 2 bases and 5 bases, with 10 bases remaining between them. This CDR3 comprises 13 residues. The CDR3, as DNA: TGCGCCAGCAGCTTTATGGGGCAGGAGACCCAGTACTTC. Translating it yields CASSFMGQETQYF.

The gene calls are TRBV10-3 and TRBJ2-7; 9 bases fit TRBD1. The CDR3 is made up of 14 amino acids. The V segment lost 11 bases and the J segment 1 base; nucleotides outside the gene matches: 9. Germline V gene data show CDR1 as ENHRY and CDR2 as SYGVKD. The CDR3 sequence: CAGGDRERSYEQYF. The CDR3 coding sequence is TGTGCCGGGGGGGACAGGGAAAGATCCTACGAGCAGTACTTC.

V gene TRBV6-1 combines with J gene TRBJ2-2; 9 bases map to TRBD2. V lost 4 bases, J lost 10 bases, and 16 bases stayed unmatched. The germline gives CDR1 MNHNS, CDR2 SASEGT. The CDR3 consists of 17 residues. The CDR3 nucleotides are TGTGCCAGCAGTGGGGGGAGACTAGCGGCGTCCGGGGAGGAGCTGTTTTTT. It yields the protein CASSGGRLAASGEELFF.

The chain uses TRBV14 and TRBJ2-4, with TRBD2 as a possible D gene (6 bases). The V end was cut by 4 bases, the J end by 0 bases, with 13 bases between. The CDR3 is 16 amino acids. From germline, CDR1 is SGHDN and CDR2 FVKESK. The CDR3 region has the DNA TGTGCCAGCAGCCGTGCGGGACTGTTAGCCAAAAACATTCAGTACTTC. Protein product: CASSRAGLLAKNIQYF.

In this sample, this clone turned up a few times. The gene calls are TRBV6-4 and TRBJ2-1; TRBD2 matches at 11 bases. Germline lookup yields CDR1 MRHNA and CDR2 SNTAGT. J gave up 2 bases and V 3 bases, and 0 bases lay outside the gene matches. There are 15 residues in the CDR3. The CDR3 is CASSETSGTYNEQFF. The CDR3 DNA reads as TGTGCCAGCAGTGAGACTAGCGGGACCTACAATGAGCAGTTCTTC.

This rearrangement joins TRBV29-1 to TRBJ2-5; D perhaps matches TRBD2 (5 bases). The V end was cut by 1 base, the J end by 1 base, with 25 bases between. The germline CDR1 and CDR2 sequences are SQVTM and ANQGSEA. The CDR3 is 19 amino acids. As DNA, the CDR3 is TGCAGCGTTGAAGTAGGGTCATTCGGAACTCCGGGATCCCAAGAGACCCAGTACTTC. Translating it yields CSVEVGSFGTPGSQETQYF.

This sequence joins TRBV19 and TRBJ2-1, with 14 bases fitting TRBD2. The junction had 8 bases not matched to a gene; V was cut back by 5 bases and J by 8 bases. This CDR3 spans 16 amino acids. Germline loops: CDR1 LNHDA, CDR2 SQIVND (reference sequence). The CDR3 reads CASSPMTSGRGHEQFF. DNA for the CDR3: TGTGCCAGTAGTCCGATGACTAGCGGGAGGGGGCATGAGCAGTTCTTC.

The J gene is TRBJ1-5, the V gene TRBV19; TRBD1 agrees at 7 bases. After removal of 5 bases from V and 3 bases from J, the junction contained 10 bases not matched to a gene. Per the germline V gene, CDR1 is LNHDA and CDR2 is SQIVND (reference sequence). The CDR3 runs to 16 residues. The CDR3 spells CASSPLGQTYNQPQHF. CDR3 nucleotides: TGTGCCAGTAGTCCCCTGGGACAGACCTACAATCAGCCCCAGCATTTT.

The chain combines TRBV5-1 with TRBJ2-1, with 9 bases lining up with TRBD1. CDR3 length: 16 amino acids. V dropped 0 bases and J dropped 8; count of bases not matched to a gene: 9. Germline CDR1 SGHRS, CDR2 YFSETQ. CDR3 protein: CASSLVMGQGVHEQFF. The CDR3 nucleotides are TGCGCCAGCAGCTTGGTTATGGGACAGGGTGTCCATGAGCAGTTCTTC.

This clone has more than one count but fewer than ten. The V and J genes are TRBV30 and TRBJ1-1; 9 positions match TRBD1. This CDR3 contains 16 residues. From germline, CDR1 is GTSNPN and CDR2 SVGIG (reference sequence). V shed 2 bases, J shed 4 bases, and the junction held 11 bases outside the gene matches. CDR3 sequence reads: CAWSIWGTGRVTEAFF. The CDR3 DNA is TGTGCCTGGAGTATTTGGGGGACAGGGAGAGTCACTGAAGCTTTCTTT.

The gene calls are TRBV7-8 and TRBJ2-2; perhaps TRBD1 as D (6 bases). CDR1 and CDR2 from the germline V gene are SGHVS and FQNEAQ. The V end lost 5 bases, the J end lost 1 base, and 26 bases lay between the germline ends. The CDR3 contains 20 residues. The CDR3 bases are TGTGCCAGCAGCCTAAGTGGTGCGGTAGGGACATTCTTGAACACCGGGGAGCTGTTTTTT. Translation gives CASSLSGAVGTFLNTGELFF.

The chain recombines TRBV28 with TRBJ1-6, with 7 bases identical to TRBD1. With 4 bases clipped from V and 8 bases from J, the junction kept 5 bases outside the gene matches. Germline lookup yields CDR1 MDHEN and CDR2 SYDVKM. The CDR3 has 14 residues. The CDR3 sequence: CASSSTGWYSPLHF. The CDR3 DNA reads TGTGCCAGCAGTTCGACAGGGTGGTATTCACCCCTCCACTTT.

CDR3 amino acids: CASSLLGTGASEQYF. CDR3 nucleotide sequence: TGTGCCAGCAGCTTGCTTGGGACAGGGGCCAGCGAGCAGTACTTC. This chain links TRBV5-8 with TRBJ2-7, with 10 bases identical to TRBD1. The junction had 7 bases not matched to a gene; V was cut back by 1 base and J by 6 bases. The V gene's germline CDR1 is SGHTS and CDR2 YDEGEE. The CDR3 runs to 15 residues.

This rearrangement joins TRBV7-3 to TRBJ2-2; TRBD2 might be the D (7 bases). CDR3 length: 15 amino acids. Trimming took 5 bases from V and 4 from J, leaving 14 bases between them. CDR1 is SGHTA and CDR2 is FQGTGA in the germline V gene. In DNA form, the CDR3 reads TGTGCCAGCAGCCCGGAGGGGGGGCCCACCGGGGAGCTGTTTTTT. This encodes CASSPEGGPTGELFF.

This chain joins TRBV6-5 and TRBJ2-2; D uncertain. The CDR3 extends over 12 amino acids. Trimming pared 7 bases from V and 4 bases from J, leaving 7 bases between. Germline V CDR1 and CDR2: MNHEY, SVGAGI. The CDR3 sequence is CASTFSTGELFF. The CDR3 nucleotides are TGTGCCAGCACTTTCAGCACCGGGGAGCTGTTTTTT.

V is TRBV29-1 and J is TRBJ2-2; 9 bases line up with TRBD2. Germline V gene lookup returns CDR1 SQVTM and CDR2 ANQGSEA. V lost 7 bases to trimming and J lost 1 base; unmatched junction nucleotides: 4. This CDR3 comprises 14 residues. The CDR3, as DNA: TGCAGCGGCCTTAGCGGGAGGAACACCGGGGAGCTGTTTTTT. As protein: CSGLSGRNTGELFF.

The rearrangement joins TRBV7-9 to TRBJ2-3; 13 nucleotides line up with TRBD2. The CDR3 runs to 17 residues. Germline CDR1 reads SEHNR; CDR2 reads FQNEAQ (reference sequence). Unmatched junction bases numbered 7, after V lost 4 bases and J lost 3 bases. For the CDR3, the DNA is TGTGCCAGCAGCTCTCCTCCACTAGCGGGAGGGACAGATACGCAGTATTTT. Residues: CASSSPPLAGGTDTQYF.

The rearrangement joins TRBV7-2 to TRBJ2-3; 9 positions agree with TRBD2. The length of the CDR3 is 17 residues. Unmatched junction bases numbered 8, after V lost 0 bases and J lost 4 bases. Germline CDR1 SGHTA, CDR2 FQGNSA. CDR3 region: CASSLALGVAGADTQYF. For the CDR3, the DNA is TGTGCCAGCAGCTTAGCTCTCGGGGTAGCGGGAGCAGATACGCAGTATTTT.

This clone was seen a handful of times. V is TRBV14 and J is TRBJ1-4; D ambiguous. The CDR3 is 11 amino acids. V lost 5 bases and J lost 10, with 8 bases in between. In germline, CDR1 is SGHDN, CDR2 FVKESK. In DNA form, the CDR3 reads TGTGCCAGCAGCGAAGGGCTAAAACTGTTTTTT. It specifies CASSEGLKLFF.

The rearrangement joins TRBV5-1 to TRBJ1-5, with D possibly being TRBD1 (5 bases). V lost 0 bases and J 1 base, leaving 8 bases between the germline ends. Germline loops: CDR1 SGHRS, CDR2 YFSETQ. This CDR3 contains 15 residues. The chain's CDR3 is CASSLDGGSNQPQHF. The CDR3 coding sequence is TGCGCCAGCAGCTTGGATGGGGGGAGCAATCAGCCCCAGCATTTT.

The rearrangement uses TRBV5-1 and TRBJ2-7; 8 nucleotides match TRBD1. This CDR3 has 15 residues. V gave up 2 bases and J gave up 2 bases; unmatched junction bases: 6. Germline V gives CDR1 SGHRS, CDR2 YFSETQ. CDR3 in amino acids: CASSFPGQETYEQYF. Here the CDR3 DNA reads TGCGCCAGCAGCTTCCCGGGACAGGAGACCTACGAGCAGTACTTC.

The rearrangement joins TRBV13 to TRBJ1-6; tentatively, D is TRBD1 (5 bases). CDR1 and CDR2 (germline): PRHDT, FYEKMQ (reference sequence). This CDR3 is 12 amino acids long. V gave up 8 bases and J gave up 9 bases, with 11 bases separating them. The CDR3 loop is CASCQGASPLHF. CDR3 sequence (DNA): TGTGCCAGCTGCCAGGGTGCTTCACCCCTCCACTTT.

V usage is TRBV7-9 and J usage is TRBJ2-1, with 11 nucleotides matching TRBD2. Germline CDR1 and CDR2: SEHNR and FQNEAQ (reference sequence). V was clipped by 4 bases and J by 2 bases; unmatched bases: 4. This CDR3 contains 16 residues. This chain's CDR3 is CASSSTSGGPYNEQFF. In DNA, the CDR3 is TGTGCCAGCAGCTCCACTAGCGGGGGTCCCTACAATGAGCAGTTCTTC.

The CDR3 spells CASSSSRGQGRSETQYF. The CDR3, as DNA: TGTGCCAGCAGCTCCTCCCGAGGACAGGGTCGATCGGAGACCCAGTACTTC. The J gene is TRBJ2-5, the V gene TRBV5-6; 8 positions agree with TRBD1. Germline CDR1 reads SGHDT; CDR2 reads YYEEEE. Trimming removed 3 bases from V and 5 bases from J; junction bases left unmatched: 15. The length of the CDR3 is 17 residues.

The rearrangement links TRBV5-1 to TRBJ1-2; D call uncertain. Germline-derived CDR1 and CDR2 are SGHRS and YFSETQ. V was clipped by 4 bases and J by 2 bases, with 12 bases between them. This CDR3 has 14 amino acids. This CDR3 reads CASSGRTGNYGYTF. CDR3 nucleotide sequence: TGCGCCAGCAGCGGGCGGACGGGAAACTATGGCTACACCTTC.

The V and J genes are TRBV6-5 and TRBJ1-5; no clear D. Germline CDR1 is MNHEY and CDR2 is SVGAGI. Trimming took 4 bases from V and 4 from J, leaving 11 bases between them. CDR3 length: 14 amino acids. In nucleotides, the CDR3 is TGTGCCAGCAGTTCTGTGAGGGAAAATCAGCCCCAGCATTTT. Its translation is CASSSVRENQPQHF.

This clone turned up a few times. V gene TRBV2 combines with J gene TRBJ1-5, with TRBD1 as a possible D gene (6 bases). This CDR3 contains 16 residues. V lost 7 bases and J lost 6, with 22 bases in between. Per the germline V gene, CDR1 is SNHLY and CDR2 is FYNNEI. Here the CDR3 DNA reads TGTGCCAGCATGACCTGGGCGGGGGGCGCCAGTCAGCCCCAGCATTTT. Protein sequence: CASMTWAGGASQPQHF. The whole variable domain, remainder taken from reference TRBV2 and TRBJ1-5, is EPEVTQTPSHQVTQMGQEVILRCVPISNHLYFYWYRQILGQKVEFLVSFYNNEISEKSEIFDDQFSVERPDGSNFTLKIRSTKLEDSAMYFCASMTWAGGASQPQHFGDGTRLSIL.

The chain couples TRBV7-2 to TRBJ2-7, with 9 positions matching TRBD1. V was clipped by 5 bases and J by 3 bases; unmatched bases: 14. The CDR3 extends over 17 amino acids. CDR1 and CDR2 from the germline V gene are SGHTA and FQGNSA. The CDR3 region has the DNA TGTGCCAGCAGCATCACAGGGGGCACGGTCCTCATCTACGAGCAGTACTTC. Translated: CASSITGGTVLIYEQYF.

V and J are TRBV9 and TRBJ1-4, with a tentative D call TRBD1 (6 bases). This CDR3 region has 14 residues. Germline V gene sequence: CDR1 SGDLS, CDR2 YYNGEE. V was shortened by 0 bases and J by 4 bases, with 7 bases between the two germline ends. CDR3 DNA sequence: TGTGCCAGCAGCGTAGCAGGGGATAATGAAAAACTGTTTTTT. Protein: CASSVAGDNEKLFF.